Listed here are 5 T cell receptor beta chains from one sample, sequenced in a study of blood T cell repertoires in COVID-19. Sequencing was performed with immunoSEQ multiplex PCR; in TCRdb, only in-frame clones are kept and a portion is missing. The sample consists of under 200,000 clones, approximately 89% of them appearing once. The sample was peripheral blood. These receptors were collected from a man in his 70s with acute or convalescent COVID-19.

The rearrangement uses TRBV4-2 and TRBJ2-1, with D unresolved. Trimming stripped 0 bases from V and 0 bases from J, with 9 bases between. The CDR3 runs to 16 residues. CDR1 is LGHNA and CDR2 is YNFKEQ in the germline V gene. As DNA, the CDR3 is TGTGCCAGCAGCCAAGATCGCGCTAGCTCCTACAATGAGCAGTTCTTC. Its protein is CASSQDRASSYNEQFF.

This chain joins TRBV10-3 and TRBJ1-5, with 8 bases lining up with TRBD1. Per the germline V gene, CDR1 is ENHRY and CDR2 is SYGVKD. V was pared by 3 bases and J by 7 bases, with 11 bases of the junction left unmatched. The CDR3 spans 16 residues. CDR3 amino acids: CAISDTRGRTGQPQHF. DNA of the CDR3: TGTGCCATCAGTGACACCAGGGGGCGCACGGGACAGCCCCAGCATTTT.

J is TRBJ2-7 and V is TRBV28; D unresolved. The CDR3 has 16 amino acids. The germline V and J ends were trimmed by 4 bases and 0 bases, with 16 bases remaining between them. Germline-derived CDR1 and CDR2 are MDHEN and SYDVKM. This CDR3 reads CASSSTEPPSSYEQYF. The CDR3 nucleotides read TGTGCCAGCAGTTCGACGGAGCCACCGAGCTCCTACGAGCAGTACTTC.

The chain joins TRBV10-1 to TRBJ1-1; D unclear. The CDR3 sequence is 14 residues long. Trimming stripped 2 bases from V and 7 bases from J, with 14 bases between. CDR1 is WNHNN, CDR2 SYGVQD, per germline (reference sequence). The CDR3 reads CASSEMEDGNEAFF. DNA for the CDR3: TGCGCCAGCAGTGAGATGGAGGACGGGAATGAAGCTTTCTTT.

The chain is built from TRBV5-5 and TRBJ2-5, with 9 bases matching TRBD1. J lost 4 bases, V lost 4 bases, and 8 bases had no gene match. The CDR3 contains 15 residues. Looked up from germline, CDR1 is SGHKS and CDR2 is YYEKEE (reference sequence). CDR3 nucleotides: TGTGCCAGCAGCCGGGACGGGGACAGGGTAGAGACCCAGTACTTC. This gives the protein CASSRDGDRVETQYF.